What follows is one T cell receptor (beta chain) and its context. At one end the junction does not follow the germline gene, possibly because of a read error. This specimen comes from a study of cytomegalovirus exposure and HLA in healthy donors. PCR primers comprised 60 Vbeta and 13 Jbeta primers. Libraries were prepared by immunoSEQ multiplex PCR; TCRdb keeps only in-frame clonotypes and omits some of them. This listing includes under 200,000 clones. Germline V gene sequence: CDR1 SGHNT, CDR2 YYREEE (reference sequence). The CDR3 loop spans 14 amino acids. The clonotype originates from a man in his thirties or forties in good health and CMV-seronegative. The V and J genes are TRBV5-4 and TRBJ1-2; TRBD1 is a possible D gene (5 bases). The source material was PBMCs. The CDR3 sequence: CASSLGRPNGAYAF. CDR3 in DNA: TGTGCCAGCAGCTTGGGACGGCCTAATGGGGCGTACGCCTTC.